These T cell receptor beta chains were read from a single sample in a study of cytomegalovirus exposure and HLA in healthy donors. The protocol was immunoSEQ multiplex PCR, while the TCRdb copy is restricted to in-frame clones and leaves out a portion. The sample holds approximately 70,000 clones, approximately 94% seen once. The specimen was PBMCs. Receptors originate from a woman under 30 in good health and CMV-seropositive. Both conserved end residues are part of each CDR3. A D gene is named only where the DNA matches it firmly. Only part of the rows carry a size: once, few, many, or a class if the clone is expanded.

>TRBJ1-1|.|15|TRBV18|.
CASSPSPATNTEAFF
TGTGCCAGCTCACCCTCCCCAGCGACGAACACTGAAGCTTTCTTT
>TRBJ2-3|.|15|TRBV5-1|TRBD1
CASSPPDRAPDTQYF
TGCGCCAGCAGCCCCCCGGACAGGGCCCCAGATACGCAGTATTTT
>TRBJ1-2|.|12|TRBV5-6|TRBD1
CASTWTGSGYTF
TGTGCCAGCACCTGGACAGGATCCGGCTACACCTTC
>TRBJ2-1|.|13|TRBV6-6|TRBD2
CAISLRGGYEQFF
TGTGCCATCTCCCTGCGGGGGGGCTATGAGCAGTTCTTC
>TRBJ1-2|.|16|TRBV19|.
CASSIVRGNNDYGYTF
TGTGCCAGTAGTATTGTGAGGGGGAACAACGACTATGGCTACACCTTC
>TRBJ1-1|.|13|TRBV19|.
CASRTTGPGEAFF
TGTGCCAGTCGTACGACAGGACCGGGGGAAGCTTTCTTT
>TRBJ1-5|.|15|TRBV28|.
CASSPSDRGNQPQHF
TGTGCCAGCAGTCCATCGGACAGAGGCAATCAGCCCCAGCATTTT
>TRBJ1-1|.|18|TRBV2|TRBD1
CANAGTGGEGSMNTEAFF
TGTGCCAACGCTGGGACAGGGGGCGAGGGTTCCATGAACACTGAAGCTTTCTTT
>TRBJ1-4|.|13|TRBV4-1|.
CASSLEVPEKLFF
TGCGCCAGCAGCCTGGAGGTCCCCGAAAAACTGTTTTTT
>TRBJ1-2|.|16|TRBV7-4|TRBD1
CASSLAEGQLNYGYTF
TGTGCCAGCAGCTTAGCGGAGGGACAGCTCAACTATGGCTACACCTTC
>TRBJ2-3|.|15|TRBV7-2|TRBD1
CASNPRTGGTDTQYF
TGTGCCAGCAACCCTAGGACAGGAGGCACAGATACGCAGTATTTT
>TRBJ2-3|.|15|TRBV16|.
CASSQRQISTDTQYF
TGTGCCAGCAGCCAACGACAAATTAGCACAGATACGCAGTATTTT
>TRBJ2-1|.|15|TRBV7-7|TRBD2
CASSADSGVYNEQFF
TGTGCTAGCAGCGCTGACAGCGGGGTATACAATGAGCAGTTCTTC
>TRBJ2-7|few|13|TRBV4-2|TRBD1
CASSQEQGNEQYF
TGTGCCAGCAGCCAAGAACAGGGGAACGAGCAGTACTTC
>TRBJ1-6|.|14|TRBV27|TRBD1
CASRSWDSLSPLHF
TGTGCCAGCAGGAGTTGGGACAGTCTTTCACCCCTCCACTTT
>TRBJ1-6|few|12|TRBV10-1|.
CGPEALGSPLHF
TGCGGCCCGGAGGCCCTAGGTTCACCCCTCCACTTT
>TRBJ1-2|.|15|TRBV28|TRBD1
CASSSRTGGVYGYTF
TGTGCCAGCAGTTCACGGACAGGGGGCGTCTATGGCTACACCTTC
>TRBJ1-6|.|14|TRBV27|TRBD1
CASSPGQLGSPLHF
TGTGCCAGCAGCCCGGGACAGCTAGGATCACCCCTCCACTTT
>TRBJ2-7|.|13|TRBV23-1|TRBD1
CATVGQGVYEQYF
TGCGCCACTGTCGGACAGGGGGTTTACGAGCAGTACTTC
>TRBJ2-3|.|13|TRBV11-2|TRBD1
CASSLETGITQYF
TGTGCCAGCAGCTTAGAGACAGGGATTACGCAGTATTTT
>TRBJ2-1|.|15|TRBV6-6|TRBD2
CASRKLAGGNNEQFF
TGTGCCAGCAGGAAACTAGCGGGGGGGAACAATGAGCAGTTCTTC
>TRBJ2-5|.|14|TRBV29-1|TRBD2
CSVAGTSPIETQYF
TGCAGCGTTGCCGGGACTAGCCCGATCGAGACCCAGTACTTC
>TRBJ2-7|.|14|TRBV2|TRBD2
CASSESAVRGGQYF
TGTGCCAGCAGTGAAAGTGCCGTACGGGGGGGGCAGTACTTC
>TRBJ2-3|.|18|TRBV19|.
CASSIRVSGLAPTDTQYF
TGTGCCAGTAGTATTCGGGTGTCGGGACTCGCCCCTACAGATACGCAGTATTTT
>TRBJ2-3|.|21|TRBV27|TRBD2
CASSLGGAPRSSSGSRDTQYF
TGTGCCAGCAGTCTGGGGGGCGCCCCGCGGTCGTCTAGCGGGAGCAGGGATACGCAGTATTTT
>TRBJ1-6|.|17|TRBV4-1|TRBD1
CASSHRDRVSRLAPLHF
TGCGCCAGCAGCCACCGGGACAGGGTATCGCGGTTAGCACCCCTCCACTTT
>TRBJ2-1|.|15|TRBV9|.
CASSGGSAGNNEQFF
TGTGCCAGCAGCGGTGGGTCGGCGGGCAACAATGAGCAGTTCTTC
>TRBJ1-2|.|13|TRBV5-6|.
CASSSHRAGGYTF
TGTGCCAGCAGCTCCCACAGGGCGGGCGGCTACACCTTC
>TRBJ1-4|.|15|TRBV6-5|TRBD1
CASSRTGATNEKLFF
TGTGCCAGCAGTCGGACAGGTGCAACTAATGAAAAACTGTTTTTT
>TRBJ2-7|.|17|TRBV11-2|TRBD2
CASSSRPSGGSAYEQYF
TGTGCCAGCAGTTCCCGACCTAGCGGGGGTTCGGCCTACGAGCAGTACTTC
>TRBJ1-5|.|15|TRBV27|TRBD1
CASSFLTGDNQPQHF
TGTGCCAGCAGTTTCCTAACAGGGGATAATCAGCCCCAGCATTTT
>TRBJ2-7|once|21|TRBV30|.
CAWTTRGTGTRLAGTSHEQYF
TGTGCCTGGACCACCCGGGGGACAGGGACACGACTAGCGGGTACCAGCCACGAGCAGTACTTC
>TRBJ1-2|.|16|TRBV28|TRBD1
CASSLPRGQGSYGYTF
TGTGCCAGCAGTTTACCCCGCGGACAGGGTTCCTATGGCTACACCTTC
>TRBJ2-7|.|13|TRBV23-1|TRBD1
CASSSDRGYEQYF
TGCGCCAGCAGCTCGGACAGGGGTTACGAGCAGTACTTC
>TRBJ2-1|.|13|TRBV27|.
CASRVTGNYEQFF
TGTGCCAGCAGAGTAACAGGGAACTATGAGCAGTTCTTC
>TRBJ2-7|.|16|TRBV2|TRBD2
CASNPDSSGSSYEQYF
TGTGCCAGCAATCCCGATAGTAGCGGGAGCTCCTACGAGCAGTACTTC
>TRBJ1-5|.|15|TRBV4-1|.
CASSQIGGRNQPQHF
TGCGCCAGCAGCCAAATTGGGGGCCGCAATCAGCCCCAGCATTTT
>TRBJ1-5|.|16|TRBV6-1|.
CASSEARQWQDQPQHF
TGTGCCAGCAGTGAAGCCCGACAGTGGCAGGATCAGCCCCAGCATTTT
>TRBJ1-2|.|15|TRBV9|.
CASSVGGYFDYGYTF
TGTGCCAGCAGCGTCGGGGGATATTTCGACTATGGCTACACCTTC